One and the same sample provided the 16 T cell receptor beta chains below, sequenced in a study of T-cell memory formation after mild COVID-19. TCRdb re-called the 5' RACE reads through MiXCR, storing one row per CDR3 protein. This sample carries around 200,000 distinct CDR3 sequences, 27% of them seen once, and the ten largest clones take about an eighth. Sequenced sample: PBMCs or a T cell subset sorted from them (not recorded which). These receptors were collected from an adult woman who had mild COVID-19 (a few samples of this study predate the infection). Cell type and time point are not known.

The chain employs TRBV11-3 and TRBJ2-5; the D gene is possibly TRBD2 (6 bases). Per the germline V gene, CDR1 is SGHNT and CDR2 is YENEEA. This CDR3 contains 16 residues. V gave up 4 bases and J gave up 4 bases, with 19 bases separating them. This chain's CDR3 is CASSSLPTGLLETQYF. DNA for the CDR3: TGTGCCAGCAGCTCCCTTCCCACGGGACTCCTAGAGACCCAGTACTTC.

CDR3 DNA: TGTGCCAGCAGCCCGGACAGGACCAGCCGGGATGCTTTCTTT. As protein: CASSPDRTSRDAFF. V and J are TRBV5-5 and TRBJ1-1; 7 bases align to TRBD1. V lost 4 bases, J lost 11 bases, and 14 bases stayed unmatched. CDR3 length: 14 amino acids. Germline V gene sequence: CDR1 SGHKS, CDR2 YYEKEE (reference sequence).

V usage is TRBV5-1 and J usage is TRBJ1-2; D call uncertain. Germline CDR1 reads SGHRS; CDR2 reads YFSETQ. CDR3 length: 14 amino acids. V was pared by 0 bases and J by 8 bases, with 14 bases between. CDR3 sequence reads: CASSLDGLQWGYTF. Here the CDR3 DNA reads TGCGCCAGCAGCTTGGACGGGTTACAGTGGGGCTACACCTTC.

This clonotype has only one observation. V is TRBV27 and J is TRBJ1-1; TRBD1 agrees at 7 bases. The germline gives CDR1 MNHEY, CDR2 SMNVEV (reference sequence). The CDR3 runs 15 residues. V was clipped by 2 bases and J by 1 base; unmatched bases: 4. CDR3 sequence reads: CASSLQGGPNTEAFF. The CDR3 region has the DNA TGTGCCAGCAGTTTACAGGGGGGGCCGAACACTGAAGCTTTCTTT.

This chain connects TRBV24-1 to TRBJ1-5, with D possibly TRBD1 on 6 matching bases. Trimming shortened V by 10 bases and J by 5 bases, and 17 bases separated the two germline ends. The CDR3 is 14 residues long. Germline-derived CDR1 and CDR2 are KGHDR and SFDVKD. The CDR3 loop is CATCPTGADQPQHF. The CDR3 nucleotides read TGTGCCACGTGCCCGACAGGAGCAGATCAGCCCCAGCATTTT.

For this clonotype: This sequence may be a read error, since a much larger clone differs from it by one base. The gene calls are TRBV7-9 and TRBJ2-5; D may correspond to TRBD1 or TRBD2 (5 bases each). Trimming shortened V by 3 bases and J by 4 bases, and 12 bases separated the two germline ends. This CDR3 is 14 amino acids long. The germline CDR1 and CDR2 sequences are SEHNR and FQNEAQ (reference sequence). The CDR3 here is CASSFSGTIETQYF. The CDR3 DNA sequence: TGTGCCAGCAGCTTCTCGGGGACGATAGAGACCCAGTACTTC.

In this sample, this clonotype turned up a few times. The CDR3: CATSDPQGLYTF. In DNA, the CDR3 is TGTGCCACCAGTGACCCACAGGGCCTTTACACCTTC. This chain links TRBV24-1 with TRBJ1-2, with a tentative D call TRBD1 (6 bases). The V end was cut by 4 bases, the J end by 11 bases, with 13 bases between. Germline V gene lookup returns CDR1 KGHDR and CDR2 SFDVKD. CDR3 length: 12 residues.

The gene calls are TRBV19 and TRBJ2-1; 7 nucleotides agree with TRBD2. V was clipped by 1 base and J by 0 bases; unmatched bases: 3. This CDR3 is 16 amino acids long. Germline V lookup: CDR1 LNHDA, CDR2 SQIVND (reference sequence). The CDR3 coding sequence is TGTGCCAGTAGTATAGCTTCTAGCGGCTCCTACAATGAGCAGTTCTTC. It is translated as CASSIASSGSYNEQFF.

The V call is TRBV19, the J call TRBJ2-7; 13 bases are shared with TRBD2. CDR1 and CDR2 (germline): LNHDA, SQIVND (reference sequence). V shed 1 base and J 6 bases; nucleotides not matched to a gene: 6. The CDR3 is 16 residues long. CDR3 nucleotides: TGTGCCAGTAGTATAGTCGGGACTAGCGGGATGGGCGAGCAGTACTTC. Protein: CASSIVGTSGMGEQYF.

V usage is TRBV7-9 and J usage is TRBJ2-6; TRBD1 matches 9 bases. V shed 5 bases and J 1 base; nucleotides not matched to a gene: 6. Germline CDR1 SEHNR, CDR2 FQNEAQ (reference sequence). The CDR3 extends over 17 amino acids. CDR3 in DNA: TGTGCCAGCAGCCGGACAGGGGTGGGATCTGGGGCCAACGTCCTGACTTTC. It translates to CASSRTGVGSGANVLTF.

The chain employs TRBV10-3 and TRBJ2-7; 11 bases match TRBD1. CDR1 is ENHRY and CDR2 is SYGVKD in the germline V gene. V trimming: 6 bases; J trimming: 5 bases; junction bases outside the gene matches: 3. The CDR3 has 13 amino acids. Written as DNA, the CDR3 is TGTGCCATCAGGACGGGACAGGGGGACGAGCAGTACTTC. Its protein product is CAIRTGQGDEQYF.

The V gene is TRBV20-1, the J gene TRBJ2-1, with D unclear. The germline V and J ends were trimmed by 3 bases and 7 bases, with 10 bases remaining between them. This CDR3 has 12 residues. Germline lookup yields CDR1 DFQATT and CDR2 SNEGSKA (reference sequence). CDR3 nucleotides: TGCAGTGCTAGTCGGACGGTGAATGAGCAGTTCTTC. This encodes CSASRTVNEQFF.

This rearrangement joins TRBV29-1 to TRBJ2-3; TRBD2 matches at 7 bases. The CDR3 sequence is 14 residues long. Germline CDR1 and CDR2: SQVTM and ANQGSEA. The V segment lost 4 bases and the J segment 1 base; nucleotides outside the gene matches: 5. CDR3 loop: CSVVTAGRTDTQYF. CDR3 bases: TGCAGCGTTGTGACAGCGGGGCGCACAGATACGCAGTATTTT.

The rearrangement joins TRBV7-9 to TRBJ2-7, with D possibly TRBD1 on 5 matching bases. The CDR3 contains 16 residues. Trimming removed 5 bases from V and 0 bases from J, with 17 bases in between. The germline CDR1 and CDR2 sequences are SEHNR and FQNEAQ (reference sequence). CDR3 loop: CASSVFRVKSSYEQYF. The CDR3 region has the DNA TGTGCCAGCAGCGTCTTCAGGGTCAAAAGCTCCTACGAGCAGTACTTC.

V and J are TRBV9 and TRBJ2-1; D is unresolved. The germline V gene encodes CDR1 SGDLS and CDR2 YYNGEE. The CDR3 has 12 residues. Trimming removed 0 bases from V and 8 bases from J, with 6 bases in between. The CDR3 DNA is TGTGCCAGCAGCGTAGACCTGTATGAGCAGTTCTTC. Translated, it gives CASSVDLYEQFF.

This clonotype occurred many times. This sequence joins TRBV25-1 and TRBJ1-4, with D hard to call. Trimming pared 5 bases from V and 1 base from J, leaving 11 bases between. The length of the CDR3 is 15 residues. Per the germline V gene, CDR1 is MGHDK and CDR2 is SYGVNS. The CDR3 here is CASSQRTGTNEKLFF. The CDR3 DNA sequence: TGTGCCAGCAGTCAAAGGACGGGAACTAATGAAAAACTGTTTTTT.